The 16 T cell receptor beta chains listed next were all sequenced from one sample in a study of control samples from healthy donors and cancer patients. The data were produced by immunoSEQ multiplex PCR, yet TCRdb's version contains in-frame clones alone and is incomplete. Here the sample spans 75,000 to 90,000 clones, approximately 91% being singletons. Source material: blood. The receptors shown here come from a man between 50 and 59 years old in good health.

This chain links TRBV4-2 with TRBJ1-1; D possibly corresponds to TRBD1 (5 bases). Trimming shortened V by 3 bases and J by 1 base, and 12 bases separated the two germline ends. The CDR3 consists of 15 residues. The germline V gene encodes CDR1 LGHNA and CDR2 YNFKEQ. CDR3 sequence: CASSQSRGSNTEAFF. The CDR3 nucleotides read TGTGCCAGCAGCCAGAGTAGGGGCTCGAACACTGAAGCTTTCTTT.

This chain uses TRBV23-1 with TRBJ1-4, with D uncertain. TRBV23-1 is assigned to the ORF class and has an uncertain function. The CDR3 runs to 15 residues. V dropped 3 bases and J dropped 4 bases, with 12 bases sitting between them. For the CDR3, the DNA is TGCGCCAGCAGTCATCCGGAAACAATTAATGAAAAACTGTTTTTT. This encodes CASSHPETINEKLFF.

The chain couples TRBV7-2 to TRBJ2-5; TRBD2 agrees at 14 bases. Germline-derived CDR1 and CDR2 are SGHTA and FQGNSA. V shed 5 bases, J shed 4 bases, and the junction held 3 bases outside the gene matches. The CDR3 loop spans 15 amino acids. CDR3 region: CASSPTSGGAETQYF. The CDR3 region has the DNA TGTGCCAGCAGCCCGACTAGCGGGGGGGCAGAGACCCAGTACTTC.

The V and J genes are TRBV6-6 and TRBJ1-5; D unresolved. The V and J ends lost 1 base and 10 bases respectively, with 14 bases between them. The CDR3 runs 14 residues. CDR1 and CDR2 from the germline V gene are MNHNY and SVGAGI (reference sequence). The CDR3, as DNA: TGTGCCAGCAGTTACTTAAAAACCCGGGAACCCCAGCATTTT. Its translation: CASSYLKTREPQHF.

The genes are TRBV27 and TRBJ2-7; D remains unclear. The V gene lost 0 bases and the J gene lost 5 bases, with 8 bases spanning the gap. Germline values: CDR1 MNHEY, CDR2 SMNVEV (reference sequence). This CDR3 contains 13 residues. In nucleotides, the CDR3 is TGTGCCAGCAGTTTATCGAAAAGGAACGAGCAGTACTTC. It is translated as CASSLSKRNEQYF.

The gene calls are TRBV5-4 and TRBJ2-1; TRBD2 agrees at 9 bases. Germline CDR1 is SGHNT and CDR2 is YYREEE (reference sequence). Unmatched junction bases numbered 2, after V lost 2 bases and J lost 5 bases. This CDR3 region has 14 residues. The CDR3 sequence: CASSLAGGHNEQFF. CDR3 sequence (DNA): TGTGCCAGCAGCTTAGCGGGGGGTCACAATGAGCAGTTCTTC.

The chain joins TRBV7-9 to TRBJ2-1; TRBD1 or TRBD2 may be the D gene (5 bases each). The CDR3 has 16 amino acids. Germline assignment: CDR1 SEHNR and CDR2 FQNEAQ (reference sequence). Trimming left V 2 bases short and J 0 bases short, with 11 bases between. Here the CDR3 DNA reads TGTGCCAGCAGCTTACACCTGGGGGTCTCCTACAATGAGCAGTTCTTC. It is translated as CASSLHLGVSYNEQFF.

The CDR3 DNA follows: TGTGCCAGCAGCCAAGTCCAGTCACCCCTCCACTTT. Protein product: CASSQVQSPLHF. This rearrangement joins TRBV3-1 (or the pseudogene TRBV3-2) to TRBJ1-6; D is uncertain. Trimming removed 1 base at V and 10 bases at J, with 5 bases between. The CDR3 runs to 12 residues. Per germline, CDR1 LGHDT and CDR2 YNNKEL (reference sequence).

J is TRBJ1-4 and V is TRBV15; D perhaps matches TRBD1 (5 bases). V dropped 5 bases and J dropped 1 base, with 8 bases sitting between them. This CDR3 is 14 amino acids long. Per the germline V gene, CDR1 is LNHNV and CDR2 is YYDKDF (reference sequence). This CDR3 reads CATSPGLTNEKLFF. The CDR3 DNA reads TGTGCCACCAGCCCAGGGCTAACTAATGAAAAACTGTTTTTT.

The chain is built from TRBV4-1 and TRBJ2-3; no definite D call. V was trimmed by 1 base and J by 2 bases, leaving 13 bases between them. The CDR3 has 16 residues. Germline lookup yields CDR1 MGHRA and CDR2 YSYEKL. CDR3 bases: TGCGCCAGCAGCCAAGGGGCCATCTCACTCACAGATACGCAGTATTTT. Amino acid sequence: CASSQGAISLTDTQYF.

To note about this clone: Additional DNA sequences in this sample encode the identical CDR3. The chain links TRBV10-3 to TRBJ2-7; D gene ambiguous. The germline V gene encodes CDR1 ENHRY and CDR2 SYGVKD. Trimming cost V 10 bases and J 2 bases, with 12 bases left between them. The CDR3 contains 12 residues. The CDR3 bases are TGTGCCACCAGCTCAGAAACCTACGAGCAGTACTTC. Protein product: CATSSETYEQYF.

The chain carries TRBV4-1 and TRBJ1-5; 7 bases fit TRBD1. The CDR3 totals 16 residues. Per the germline V gene, CDR1 is MGHRA and CDR2 is YSYEKL. Trimming took 1 base from V and 1 from J; bases not matched to a gene: 4. CDR3 sequence reads: CASSQAGRGSNQPQHF. Here the CDR3 DNA reads TGCGCCAGCAGCCAAGCCGGCAGGGGGAGCAATCAGCCCCAGCATTTT.

CDR3 sequence: CASSLWGGRRTNEKLFF. The CDR3 nucleotides read TGTGCCAGCAGCTTGTGGGGGGGCCGGCGGACTAATGAAAAACTGTTTTTT. V gene TRBV5-6 combines with J gene TRBJ1-4, with D possibly being TRBD1 (6 bases). Looked up from germline, CDR1 is SGHDT and CDR2 is YYEEEE. Trimming took off 1 base at V and 2 bases at J, with 15 bases between the two ends. The CDR3 runs 17 residues.

V usage is TRBV7-3 and J usage is TRBJ2-1, with TRBD1 matching over 9 bases. The germline gives CDR1 SGHTA, CDR2 FQGTGA. This CDR3 is built from 14 residues. J gave up 5 bases and V 4 bases, and 3 bases lay outside the gene matches. The chain's CDR3 is CASSSTGGDNEQFF. In DNA, the CDR3 is TGTGCCAGCAGCTCGACAGGGGGAGACAATGAGCAGTTCTTC. Variable domain in full (rest from reference TRBV7-3 and TRBJ2-1): GAGVSQTPSNKVTEKGKYVELRCDPISGHTALYWYRQSLGQGPEFLIYFQGTGAADDSGLPNDRFFAVRPEGSVSTLKIQRTERGDSAVYLCASSSTGGDNEQFFGPGTRLTVL.

CDR3 sequence (DNA): TGCGCCAGCAGCTTGCGTCAGCCACCTTCACCCCTCCACTTT. This gives the protein CASSLRQPPSPLHF. The V call is TRBV5-1, the J call TRBJ1-6; no definite D call. The V end lost 1 base, the J end lost 9 bases, and 11 bases lay between the germline ends. There are 14 residues in the CDR3. Germline CDR1 reads SGHRS; CDR2 reads YFSETQ.

The chain uses TRBV2 and TRBJ1-2, with 9 bases lining up with TRBD1. Germline V CDR1 and CDR2: SNHLY, FYNNEI. V lost 2 bases, J lost 2 bases, and 6 bases stayed unmatched. The CDR3 runs to 16 residues. CDR3 nucleotide sequence: TGTGCCAGCAGTGAATCGGGGACAGGGAGAAACTATGGCTACACCTTC. Translation gives CASSESGTGRNYGYTF. Complete variable domain (other parts from reference TRBV2 and TRBJ1-2): EPEVTQTPSHQVTQMGQEVILRCVPISNHLYFYWYRQILGQKVEFLVSFYNNEISEKSEIFDDQFSVERPDGSNFTLKIRSTKLEDSAMYFCASSESGTGRNYGYTFGSGTRLTVV.